The 21 T cell receptor beta chains reported below all come from one sample, sequenced in a study of cytomegalovirus exposure and HLA in healthy donors. Amplification used 60 Vbeta primers and 13 Jbeta primers. Data came from immunoSEQ multiplex PCR; TCRdb stores just in-frame clones and leaves some out. The sample includes 120,000 or so clones, roughly 83% seen only once; the top ten take 2% to 2.5%. Sequencing was carried out using PBMCs. Every receptor here comes from a man in his late teens or twenties in good health and CMV-seronegative.

The J gene is TRBJ2-2, the V gene TRBV2, with D perhaps matching TRBD1 (6 bases). V lost 3 bases and J lost 3, with 8 bases in between. There are 14 residues in the CDR3. Germline values: CDR1 SNHLY, CDR2 FYNNEI. The CDR3 loop reads CASSEDSYTGELFF. CDR3 in DNA: TGTGCCAGCAGTGAGGACAGTTACACCGGGGAGCTGTTTTTT.

The V gene is TRBV2, the J gene TRBJ2-7; TRBD2 aligns across 10 bases. V lost 9 bases, J lost 0 bases, and 5 bases stayed unmatched. The CDR3 has 14 amino acids. Germline V gene sequence: CDR1 SNHLY, CDR2 FYNNEI. The CDR3 DNA reads TGTGCCAGTCTACTAGCGGGGTTCTCCTACGAGCAGTACGTC. This sequence encodes CASLLAGFSYEQYV.

The J gene is TRBJ1-1, the V gene TRBV18; 9 positions agree with TRBD1. V was clipped by 6 bases and J by 11 bases; unmatched bases: 10. The V gene's germline CDR1 is KGHSH and CDR2 LQKENI. The CDR3 length is 13 residues. CDR3 DNA sequence: TGTGCCAGCTCGTCGGGACAGGGAGAGAAGGCTTTCTTT. Protein product: CASSSGQGEKAFF.

The gene calls are TRBV7-8 and TRBJ2-2; no firm D call. The CDR3 covers 13 residues. Deletions cut 2 bases from V and 5 bases from J, with 6 bases between. Germline V gives CDR1 SGHVS, CDR2 FQNEAQ. CDR3 DNA sequence: TGTGCCAGCAGCTTAATTCTTACCGGGGAGCTGTTTTTT. Protein: CASSLILTGELFF.

The rearrangement joins TRBV7-3 to TRBJ2-7, with TRBD1 matching 7 bases. The germline V gene encodes CDR1 SGHTA and CDR2 FQGTGA. This CDR3 is built from 15 residues. V lost 4 bases and J lost 1; bases outside the gene matches: 7. The chain's CDR3 is CASSSLPGQSYEQYF. The DNA for the CDR3 is TGTGCCAGCAGCTCCTTACCGGGACAGTCCTACGAGCAGTACTTC.

V gene TRBV9 combines with J gene TRBJ1-6, with unresolved D. CDR3 length equals 13 residues. In germline, CDR1 is SGDLS, CDR2 YYNGEE. The ends were cut back, 0 bases at V and 10 bases at J, with 8 bases in the middle. CDR3 amino acids: CASSVVEGSPLHF. The CDR3 nucleotides are TGTGCCAGCAGCGTAGTGGAGGGATCACCCCTCCACTTT.

The chain employs TRBV5-1 and TRBJ2-1, with 10 bases fitting TRBD2. This CDR3 comprises 15 residues. The germline V gene encodes CDR1 SGHRS and CDR2 YFSETQ. J lost 8 bases, V lost 0 bases, and 5 bases had no gene match. The CDR3 DNA is TGCGCCAGCAGCTTGGTGCTAGCGGGAGTCGATGAGCAGTTCTTC. Amino acids: CASSLVLAGVDEQFF.

V gene TRBV19 combines with J gene TRBJ1-4; no firm D call. V was cut by 5 bases and J by 3 bases, with 13 bases left in between. The CDR3 contains 15 residues. Per the germline V gene, CDR1 is LNHDA and CDR2 is SQIVND (reference sequence). The CDR3 coding sequence is TGTGCCAGTAGTGTACTTGGCGCGGCTAATGAAAAACTGTTTTTT. Translating it yields CASSVLGAANEKLFF.

This chain joins TRBV2 and TRBJ2-2; perhaps TRBD2 as D (5 bases). Germline CDR1 reads SNHLY; CDR2 reads FYNNEI. The CDR3 has 13 amino acids. The V end was cut by 7 bases, the J end by 4 bases, with 10 bases between. The CDR3 protein is CASTRDFTGELFF. The CDR3 nucleotides read TGTGCCAGCACCCGGGATTTCACCGGGGAGCTGTTTTTT.

This clone has a single count. The rearrangement joins TRBV6-4 to TRBJ1-2; the D gene is possibly TRBD1 (5 bases). The CDR3 contains 14 residues. Deletions cut 3 bases from V and 5 bases from J, with 13 bases between. CDR1 is MRHNA and CDR2 is SNTAGT in the germline V gene. In DNA form, the CDR3 reads TGTGCCAGCAGTGAAAACGGGCGGGGGTATGGCTACACCTTC. Its translation: CASSENGRGYGYTF.

The CDR3 protein is CASTESGHSYNEQFF. DNA for the CDR3: TGTGCCAGCACTGAGAGCGGCCACTCCTACAATGAGCAGTTCTTC. The chain employs TRBV28 and TRBJ2-1; tentative D call: TRBD2 (5 bases). V lost 7 bases to trimming and J lost 0 bases, with 13 bases between them. Germline assignment: CDR1 MDHEN and CDR2 SYDVKM. The CDR3 has 15 amino acids.

CDR3 coding DNA: TGTGCCAGTAGTCCCTCCGCGACAGCTACCAACTATGGCTACACCTTC. It translates to CASSPSATATNYGYTF. The V call is TRBV19, the J call TRBJ1-2, with a weak D call TRBD1 (5 bases). CDR1 and CDR2 from the germline V gene are LNHDA and SQIVND (reference sequence). V was shortened by 5 bases and J by 2 bases, with 18 bases between the two germline ends. The CDR3 is 16 residues long.

The rearrangement joins TRBV19 to TRBJ2-1; TRBD2 matches at 14 bases. Germline V CDR1 and CDR2: LNHDA, SQIVND (reference sequence). The trim removed 5 bases at V and 5 bases at J, leaving 11 bases unmatched. The CDR3 loop spans 18 amino acids. CDR3 nucleotide sequence: TGTGCCAGTAGTCGCGGACTAGCGGGAGGAACGGGAGACAATGAGCAGTTCTTC. Translated: CASSRGLAGGTGDNEQFF.

CDR3 loop: CASRQTSGTERYV. In nucleotides, the CDR3 is TGTGCCAGCAGACAGACTAGCGGGACCGAGCGGTACGTC. The rearrangement joins TRBV6-6 to TRBJ2-7, with 11 bases fitting TRBD2. This CDR3 contains 13 residues. The V gene's germline CDR1 is MNHNY and CDR2 SVGAGI (reference sequence).

This clone was recorded only once. The rearrangement uses TRBV2 and TRBJ2-1; tentatively, D is TRBD2 (5 bases). CDR1 and CDR2 from the germline V gene are SNHLY and FYNNEI. The V end was cut by 6 bases, the J end by 8 bases, with 8 bases between. This CDR3 is built from 11 residues. In nucleotides, the CDR3 is TGTGCCAGCAGACTAGTGGATGAGCAGTTCTTC. Protein sequence: CASRLVDEQFF.

The chain recombines TRBV2 with TRBJ1-5; no definite D call. The CDR3 spans 13 residues. V shed 7 bases and J shed 2 bases, with 9 bases lying between them. Germline CDR1 and CDR2: SNHLY and FYNNEI. The CDR3 nucleotides read TGTGCCAGCACCCGGGGTGGCAATCAGCCCCAGCATTTT. Its protein product is CASTRGGNQPQHF.

In regard to this clone: A read error may produce the germline difference seen at one junction end. This rearrangement joins TRBV5-8 to TRBJ2-7; 7 bases are shared with TRBD2. The germline gives CDR1 SGHTS, CDR2 YDEGEE. The CDR3 is 12 residues long. The CDR3 reads CASSLEWLAVNF. CDR3 sequence (DNA): TGTGCCAGCAGCTTGGAGTGGCTAGCGGTAAACTTC.

The chain joins TRBV6-5 to TRBJ2-7; D possibly corresponds to TRBD2 (7 bases). The CDR3 totals 14 residues. V dropped 2 bases and J dropped 5 bases, with 13 bases sitting between them. Germline V gene sequence: CDR1 MNHEY, CDR2 SVGAGI. As DNA, the CDR3 is TGTGCCAGCAGTTACCTCAGGGGAGGGAACGAGCAGTACTTC. As protein: CASSYLRGGNEQYF.

The V call is TRBV7-3, the J call TRBJ2-7; a possible D gene is TRBD2 (5 bases). Germline CDR1 SGHTA, CDR2 FQGTGA. The CDR3 is 15 amino acids. V was pared by 4 bases and J by 2 bases, with 15 bases between. CDR3 sequence: CASSSGLGPPYEQYF. The CDR3 DNA reads TGTGCCAGCAGCTCCGGACTCGGGCCGCCCTACGAGCAGTACTTC. Full variable domain (remainder filled in from reference TRBV7-3 and TRBJ2-7): GAGVSQTPSNKVTEKGKYVELRCDPISGHTALYWYRQSLGQGPEFLIYFQGTGAADDSGLPNDRFFAVRPEGSVSTLKIQRTERGDSAVYLCASSSGLGPPYEQYFGPGTRLTVT.

This rearrangement joins TRBV19 to TRBJ2-7, with 8 bases that match TRBD1. Germline assignment: CDR1 LNHDA and CDR2 SQIVND (reference sequence). The CDR3 spans 18 residues. V gave up 5 bases and J gave up 6 bases; unmatched junction bases: 21. CDR3 region: CASSLTGTGLTRPREQYF. The CDR3 nucleotides read TGTGCCAGTAGTTTGACCGGGACAGGTCTCACGAGGCCTCGCGAGCAGTACTTC.

This clone was seen only once. The V and J genes are TRBV10-3 and TRBJ2-5, with D unresolved. The J call is in doubt because the DNA end fits TRBJ2-7 better. Germline CDR1 reads ENHRY; CDR2 reads SYGVKD. CDR3 length: 12 amino acids. Here the CDR3 DNA reads TGTGCCATCAGTGACCCTGATCTCGAGCAGTACTTC. Encoded protein: CAISDPDLEQYF.